The T cell receptor (beta chain) under discussion was sequenced for a study of CD8+CD57+ T cells in acquired aplastic anemia. About the research overall: Healthy CD8+ samples averaged roughly 9.9 million reads.

CDR3 size: 14 residues. The V segment lost 6 bases and the J segment 8 bases; nucleotides outside the gene matches: 8. Germline loops: CDR1 MNHNS, CDR2 SASEGT. The use of genomic DNA as template underpinned the TCR beta VDJ and CDR3 profiling. Using its own MiXCR run on the reads, TCRdb lists one record per CDR3 protein. The table records some 150,000 distinct CDR3 sequences, approximately 41% of them present only once. This chain links TRBV6-1 with TRBJ2-1; TRBD2 aligns across 9 bases. This receptor was obtained from a human donor in good health, serving as a control. Sequencing used sorted CD4+, CD8+, or CD8+CD57+ T cells (not recorded which) from PBMCs. CDR3 in amino acids: CASRKAGGYDEQFF. CDR3 sequence (DNA): TGTGCCAGCAGGAAAGCGGGGGGATACGATGAGCAGTTCTTC.